This passage covers 8 T cell receptor beta chains from one sample sequenced in a study of T-cell reconstitution after alpha-beta-depleted transplantation in children. Unique molecular identifiers were incorporated during preparation of the TCRbeta library. TCRdb re-analysed the PCR reads in MiXCR, keeping a single row per CDR3 protein. The table lists hundreds of thousands of distinct CDR3 sequences, around 9.1% of them singletons. The material was PBMCs, obtained before TCRalphabeta/CD19-depleted stem cell transplant. These receptors all stem from a boy in the first two years of life with acute myeloid leukemia, due to receive a stem cell transplant.

This clonotype was counted at least ten times. This chain joins TRBV7-9 and TRBJ2-3; D is uncertain. CDR1 is SEHNR, CDR2 FQNEAQ, per germline (reference sequence). V was trimmed by 6 bases and J by 5 bases, leaving 12 bases between them. This CDR3 is 13 amino acids long. As DNA, the CDR3 is TGTGCCAGCAGTCCCCCGGGTCAAGATACGCAGTATTTT. It translates to CASSPPGQDTQYF.

At least ten counts were recorded for this clonotype. This rearrangement joins TRBV29-1 to TRBJ2-1; weak D call: TRBD2 (5 bases). Trimming shortened V by 3 bases and J by 4 bases, and 7 bases separated the two germline ends. The CDR3 spans 12 residues. Germline CDR1 and CDR2: SQVTM and ANQGSEA. CDR3 sequence: CSVDGVYNEQFF. Here the CDR3 DNA reads TGCAGCGTTGACGGGGTTTACAATGAGCAGTTCTTC.

This clonotype was seen at least ten times. The junction shows a germline mismatch at one end, possibly a read error. The CDR3 loop is CASSSHVFGTGDYDQYF. CDR3 in DNA: TGTGCCAGCAGTTCCCACGTTTTCGGGACAGGGGACTACGATCAGTACTTC. This chain uses TRBV28 with TRBJ2-7; TRBD1 matches 10 bases. The CDR3 is made up of 17 amino acids. Per the germline V gene, CDR1 is MDHEN and CDR2 is SYDVKM.

This chain joins TRBV15 and TRBJ2-3, with D unclear. Trimming pared 1 base from V and 1 base from J, leaving 9 bases between. The CDR3 has 15 amino acids. Germline loops: CDR1 LNHNV, CDR2 YYDKDF (reference sequence). The CDR3 coding sequence is TGTGCCACCAGCAGAGGGGATCGCGGCACAGATACGCAGTATTTT. Translating it yields CATSRGDRGTDTQYF. Full variable domain (rest looked up from reference TRBV15 and TRBJ2-3): DAMVIQNPRYQVTQFGKPVTLSCSQTLNHNVMYWYQQKSSQAPKLLFHYYDKDFNNEADTPDNFQSRRPNTSFCFLDIRSPGLGDTAMYLCATSRGDRGTDTQYFGPGTRLTVL.

In this sample, this clonotype turned up many times. This sequence joins TRBV12-3 or TRBV12-4 and TRBJ2-3; 8 bases line up with TRBD1. Losses at the gene ends were 5 bases for V and 3 bases for J; bases not matched to a gene: 7. The CDR3 sequence is 15 residues long. DNA for the CDR3: TGTGCCAGCAGTCCTGGGGACAGGCCTACAGATACGCAGTATTTT. This sequence encodes CASSPGDRPTDTQYF.

This clonotype came up many times. The V gene is TRBV3-1, the J gene TRBJ2-7; D is perhaps TRBD2 (7 bases). Germline CDR1 is LGHDT and CDR2 is YNNKEL (reference sequence). The CDR3 has 15 amino acids. V dropped 1 base and J dropped 2 bases, with 12 bases sitting between them. The CDR3 DNA sequence: TGTGCCAGCAGCCAAGGAGGGGGGGTTACCTACGAGCAGTACTTC. As protein: CASSQGGGVTYEQYF.

This clonotype was observed many times. This chain connects TRBV20-1 to TRBJ2-2; TRBD2 agrees at 7 bases. Per germline, CDR1 DFQATT and CDR2 SNEGSKA (reference sequence). This CDR3 contains 14 residues. Trimming took 5 bases from V and 1 from J; bases not matched to a gene: 4. CDR3 bases: TGCAGTGCTCCAGCGGGGCTGAACACCGGGGAGCTGTTTTTT. As protein: CSAPAGLNTGELFF.

This clonotype turned up a few times. The chain recombines TRBV10-3 with TRBJ1-5, with 7 bases identical to TRBD1. In germline, CDR1 is ENHRY, CDR2 SYGVKD. The length of the CDR3 is 15 residues. With V trimmed by 3 bases and J by 7 bases, 9 bases remained unmatched. The CDR3 region is CAISEPTGPNQPQHF. The CDR3 DNA reads TGTGCCATCAGTGAACCGACAGGGCCGAACCAGCCCCAGCATTTT.